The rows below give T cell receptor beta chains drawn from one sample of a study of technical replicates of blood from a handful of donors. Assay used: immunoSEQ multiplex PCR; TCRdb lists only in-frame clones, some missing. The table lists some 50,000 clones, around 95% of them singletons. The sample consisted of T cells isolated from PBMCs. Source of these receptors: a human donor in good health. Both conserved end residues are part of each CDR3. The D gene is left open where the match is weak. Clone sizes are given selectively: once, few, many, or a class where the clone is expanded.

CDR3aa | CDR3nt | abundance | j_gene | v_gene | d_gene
CASSVNRIGEQFF | TGTGCCAGCAGTGTAAACAGAATCGGTGAGCAGTTCTTC | . | TRBJ2-1 | TRBV13 | .
CASSLSGSKTQYF | TGTGCCAGCAGCTTGTCAGGTTCGAAGACCCAGTACTTC | . | TRBJ2-5 | TRBV5-6 | .
CATSQTGNEQYF | TGTGCCACCAGTCAGACAGGGAACGAGCAGTACTTC | . | TRBJ2-7 | TRBV15 | TRBD1
CASSLGTGNTGELFF | TGTGCCAGCAGTTTAGGGACAGGGAACACCGGGGAGCTGTTTTTT | few | TRBJ2-2 | TRBV28 | TRBD1
CASSPYIGNTIYF | TGTGCCAGCAGTCCTTATATTGGAAACACCATATATTTT | . | TRBJ1-3 | TRBV28 | .
CASSPGTGAHEQYF | TGTGCCAGCTCACCAGGGACAGGGGCCCACGAGCAGTACTTC | . | TRBJ2-7 | TRBV18 | TRBD1
CASSGTDQETQYF | TGTGCCAGCAGTGGGACAGACCAAGAGACCCAGTACTTC | once | TRBJ2-5 | TRBV28 | TRBD1
CASTTGGSTQYF | TGTGCCAGCACTACAGGGGGATCGACGCAGTATTTT | . | TRBJ2-3 | TRBV28 | TRBD1
CAIRSGRSGEQYF | TGTGCCATCCGTAGCGGGAGGTCAGGCGAGCAGTACTTC | . | TRBJ2-7 | TRBV28 | TRBD2
CASSSMNTEAFF | TGCGCCAGCAGCTCCATGAACACTGAAGCTTTCTTT | . | TRBJ1-1 | TRBV5-1 | .
CASSYSGPSYEQYF | TGTGCCAGCAGTTATAGCGGGCCCTCCTACGAGCAGTACTTC | once | TRBJ2-7 | TRBV28 | TRBD2
CSVEAGYEQYF | TGCAGCGTTGAAGCGGGATACGAGCAGTACTTC | . | TRBJ2-7 | TRBV29-1 | .
CASSPDRGEKLFF | TGTGCCAGCAGTCCCGACCGCGGTGAAAAACTGTTTTTT | . | TRBJ1-4 | TRBV5-5 | .
CASSAGTSGSYEQYF | TGTGCCAGCAGCGCCGGGACTAGCGGCTCCTACGAGCAGTACTTC | . | TRBJ2-7 | TRBV9 | TRBD2
CASILLLGQVEANEQYF | TGTGCCAGCATCCTCCTACTTGGGCAGGTCGAAGCAAACGAGCAGTACTTC | . | TRBJ2-7 | TRBV5-5 | .
CASFSRGRGYTF | TGCGCCAGCTTCTCCAGGGGGCGAGGCTACACCTTC | . | TRBJ1-2 | TRBV5-1 | TRBD1